The T cell receptor beta chain described here comes from a study of human T cells and chemical hapten exposure. Study outcomes and limitations: A positive correlation with patch test score was shown by PT1 expanded TCR counts.

The ends were cut back, 4 bases at V and 6 bases at J, with 19 bases in the middle. The CDR3 sequence is 16 residues long. Germline lookup yields CDR1 PRHDT and CDR2 FYEKMQ (reference sequence). Time point specified: patch test 1, 2 weeks after DPC sensitization. Treatment meaning: therapeutic diphenylcyclopropenone sensitization with weekly scalp DPC. This clonotype was recorded a few times. As yet, its antigen is unknown. TCRdb reprocessed the RACE reads with MiXCR, giving one entry per CDR3 protein. Of 370,000 or so distinct CDR3 sequences in the sample, approximately 5% were seen once. The clonotype was recovered from a woman aged 45-60 years with alopecia areata. Some clones in this sample may be carry-over from other donors' samples. Sequences were derived from whole blood, sampled in connection with sensitization to the hapten diphenylcyclopropenone (DPC). The rearrangement uses TRBV13 and TRBJ2-1; possible D gene TRBD2, 6 bases. The CDR3 DNA sequence: TGTGCCAGCAGCTCAACCCAGGGAGGAGTCAGCAATGAGCAGTTCTTC. It is translated as CASSSTQGGVSNEQFF.